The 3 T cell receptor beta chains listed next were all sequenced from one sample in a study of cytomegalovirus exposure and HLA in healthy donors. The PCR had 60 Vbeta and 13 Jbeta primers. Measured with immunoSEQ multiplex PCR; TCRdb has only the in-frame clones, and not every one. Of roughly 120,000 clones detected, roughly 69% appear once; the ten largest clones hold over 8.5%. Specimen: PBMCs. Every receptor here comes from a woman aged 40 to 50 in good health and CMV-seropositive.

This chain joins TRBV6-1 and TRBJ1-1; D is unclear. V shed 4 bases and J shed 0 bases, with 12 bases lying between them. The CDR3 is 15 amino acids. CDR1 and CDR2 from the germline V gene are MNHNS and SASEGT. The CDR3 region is CASSGSRTMNTEAFF. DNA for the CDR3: TGTGCCAGCAGTGGGTCCCGAACAATGAACACTGAAGCTTTCTTT.

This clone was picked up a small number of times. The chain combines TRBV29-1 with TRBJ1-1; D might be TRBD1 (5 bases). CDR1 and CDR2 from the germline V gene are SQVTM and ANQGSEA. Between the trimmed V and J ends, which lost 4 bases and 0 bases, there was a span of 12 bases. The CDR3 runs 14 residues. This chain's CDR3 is CSVGQRQLNTEAFF. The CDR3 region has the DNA TGCAGCGTTGGTCAGAGACAGTTGAACACTGAAGCTTTCTTT.

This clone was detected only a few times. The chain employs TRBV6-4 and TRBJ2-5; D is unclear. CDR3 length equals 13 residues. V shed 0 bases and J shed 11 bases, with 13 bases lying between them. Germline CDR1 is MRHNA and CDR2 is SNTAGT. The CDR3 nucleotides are TGTGCCAGCAGTGACTCGCCCCAAACAGAGCAGTACTTC. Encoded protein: CASSDSPQTEQYF.